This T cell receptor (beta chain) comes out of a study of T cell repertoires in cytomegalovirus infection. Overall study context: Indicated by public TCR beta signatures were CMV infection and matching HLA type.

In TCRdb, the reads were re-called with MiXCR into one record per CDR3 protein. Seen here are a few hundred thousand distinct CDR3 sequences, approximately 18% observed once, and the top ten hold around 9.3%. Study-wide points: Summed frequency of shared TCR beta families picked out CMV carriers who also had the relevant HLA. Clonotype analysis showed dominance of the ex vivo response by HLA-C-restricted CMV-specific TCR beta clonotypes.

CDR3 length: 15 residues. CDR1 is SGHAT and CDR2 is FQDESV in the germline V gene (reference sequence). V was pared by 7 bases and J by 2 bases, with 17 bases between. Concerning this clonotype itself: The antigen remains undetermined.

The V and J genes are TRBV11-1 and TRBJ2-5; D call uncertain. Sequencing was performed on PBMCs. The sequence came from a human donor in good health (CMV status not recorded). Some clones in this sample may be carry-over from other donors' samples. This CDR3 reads CASTRTATAQETQYF. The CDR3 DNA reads TGTGCCAGCACTAGGACGGCTACAGCACAAGAGACCCAGTACTTC. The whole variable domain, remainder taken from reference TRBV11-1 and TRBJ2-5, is EAEVAQSPRYKITEKSQAVAFWCDPISGHATLYWYRQILGQGPELLVQFQDESVVDDSQLPKDRFSAERLKGVDSTLKIQPAELGDSAMYLCASTRTATAQETQYFGPGTRLLVL.